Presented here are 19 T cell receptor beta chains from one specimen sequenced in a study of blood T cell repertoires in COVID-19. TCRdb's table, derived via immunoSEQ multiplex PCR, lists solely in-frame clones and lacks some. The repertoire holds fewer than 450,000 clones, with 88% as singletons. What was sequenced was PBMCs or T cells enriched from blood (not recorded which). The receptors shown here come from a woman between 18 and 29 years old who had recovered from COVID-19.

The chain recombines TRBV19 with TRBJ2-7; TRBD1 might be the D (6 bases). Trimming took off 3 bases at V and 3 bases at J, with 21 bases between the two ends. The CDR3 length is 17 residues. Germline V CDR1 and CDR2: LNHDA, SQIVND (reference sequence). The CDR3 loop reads CASSMELRTASGYEQYF. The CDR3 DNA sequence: TGTGCCAGTAGTATGGAGCTCAGGACAGCCTCGGGCTACGAGCAGTACTTC. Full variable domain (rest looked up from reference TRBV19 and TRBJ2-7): DGGITQSPKYLFRKEGQNVTLSCEQNLNHDAMYWYRQDPGQGLRLIYYSQIVNDFQKGDIAEGYSVSREKKESFPLTVTSAQKNPTAFYLCASSMELRTASGYEQYFGPGTRLTVT.

The DNA for the CDR3 is TGTGCCAGCAGTGTTGGGCTAAATGGACAGGGTGCCAATTCACCCCTCCACTTT. Translation: CASSVGLNGQGANSPLHF. The rearrangement links TRBV2 to TRBJ1-6, with TRBD1 matching 8 bases. The CDR3 covers 18 residues. The germline V gene encodes CDR1 SNHLY and CDR2 FYNNEI. V was clipped by 4 bases and J by 7 bases; unmatched bases: 15.

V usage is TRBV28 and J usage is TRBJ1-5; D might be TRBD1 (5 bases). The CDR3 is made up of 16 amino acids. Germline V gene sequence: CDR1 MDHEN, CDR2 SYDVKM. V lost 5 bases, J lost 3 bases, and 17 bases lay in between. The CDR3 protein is CASSPLGRGDNQPQHF. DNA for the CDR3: TGTGCCAGCAGTCCCCTCGGAAGGGGTGACAATCAGCCCCAGCATTTT.

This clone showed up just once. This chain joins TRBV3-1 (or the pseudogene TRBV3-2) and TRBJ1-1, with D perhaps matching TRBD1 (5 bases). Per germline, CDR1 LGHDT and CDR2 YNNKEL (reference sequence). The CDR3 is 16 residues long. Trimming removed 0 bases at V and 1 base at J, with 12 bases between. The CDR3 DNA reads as TGTGCCAGCAGCCAAGATTGGGGGGGAAAGAACACTGAAGCTTTCTTT. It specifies CASSQDWGGKNTEAFF.

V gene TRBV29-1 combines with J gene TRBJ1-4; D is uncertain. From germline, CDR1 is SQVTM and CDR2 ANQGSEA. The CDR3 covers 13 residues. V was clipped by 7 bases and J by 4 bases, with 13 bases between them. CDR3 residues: CSGARGLNEKLFF. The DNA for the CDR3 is TGCAGCGGGGCTCGCGGACTTAATGAAAAACTGTTTTTT.

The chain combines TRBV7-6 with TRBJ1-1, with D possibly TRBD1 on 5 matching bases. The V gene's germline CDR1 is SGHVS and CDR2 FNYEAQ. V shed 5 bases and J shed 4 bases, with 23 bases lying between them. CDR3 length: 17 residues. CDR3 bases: TGTGCCAGCAGCCTAACCGGGACTGCGGCGTGGAGCACTGAAGCTTTCTTT. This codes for CASSLTGTAAWSTEAFF.

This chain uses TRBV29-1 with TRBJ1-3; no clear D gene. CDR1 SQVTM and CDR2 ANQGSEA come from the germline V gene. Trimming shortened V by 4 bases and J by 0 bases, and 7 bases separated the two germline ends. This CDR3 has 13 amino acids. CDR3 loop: CSVAGSSGNTIYF. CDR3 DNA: TGCAGCGTTGCGGGGAGCTCTGGAAACACCATATATTTT. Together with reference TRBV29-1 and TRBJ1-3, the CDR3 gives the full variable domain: SAVISQKPSRDICQRGTSLTIQCQVDSQVTMMFWYRQQPGQSLTLIATANQGSEATYESGFVIDKFPISRPNLTFSTLTVSNMSPEDSSIYLCSVAGSSGNTIYFGEGSWLTVV.

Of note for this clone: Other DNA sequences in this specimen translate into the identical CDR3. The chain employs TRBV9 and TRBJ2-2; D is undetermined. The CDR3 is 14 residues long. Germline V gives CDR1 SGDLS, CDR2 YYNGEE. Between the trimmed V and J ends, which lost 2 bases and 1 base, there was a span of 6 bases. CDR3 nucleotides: TGTGCCAGCAGCGTCTTACAGAACACCGGGGAGCTGTTTTTT. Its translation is CASSVLQNTGELFF. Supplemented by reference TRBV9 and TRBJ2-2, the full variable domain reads DSGVTQTPKHLITATGQRVTLRCSPRSGDLSVYWYQQSLDQGLQFLIQYYNGEERAKGNILERFSAQQFPDLHSELNLSSLELGDSALYFCASSVLQNTGELFFGEGSRLTVL.

CDR3 sequence reads: CSATQTDTQYF. CDR3 nucleotides: TGCAGTGCTACTCAGACAGATACGCAGTATTTT. The chain has TRBV20-1 and TRBJ2-3; D is unclear. CDR3 size: 11 residues. The germline V gene encodes CDR1 DFQATT and CDR2 SNEGSKA (reference sequence). The germline V and J ends were trimmed by 4 bases and 3 bases, with 5 bases remaining between them.

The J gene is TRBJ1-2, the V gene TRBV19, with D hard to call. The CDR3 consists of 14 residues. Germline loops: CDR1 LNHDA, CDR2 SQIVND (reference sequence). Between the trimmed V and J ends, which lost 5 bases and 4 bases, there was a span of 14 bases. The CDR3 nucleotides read TGTGCCAGTAGTGCCGGGTCTAACCTCTATGGCTACACCTTC. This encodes CASSAGSNLYGYTF. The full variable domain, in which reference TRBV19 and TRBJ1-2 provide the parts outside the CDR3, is DGGITQSPKYLFRKEGQNVTLSCEQNLNHDAMYWYRQDPGQGLRLIYYSQIVNDFQKGDIAEGYSVSREKKESFPLTVTSAQKNPTAFYLCASSAGSNLYGYTFGSGTRLTVV.

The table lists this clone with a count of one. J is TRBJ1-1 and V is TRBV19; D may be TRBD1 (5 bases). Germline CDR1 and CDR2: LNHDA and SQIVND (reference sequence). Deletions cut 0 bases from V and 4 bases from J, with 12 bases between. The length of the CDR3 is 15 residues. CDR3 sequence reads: CASSIDLRRGTEAFF. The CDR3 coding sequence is TGTGCCAGTAGTATAGATCTCCGGAGGGGCACTGAAGCTTTCTTT.

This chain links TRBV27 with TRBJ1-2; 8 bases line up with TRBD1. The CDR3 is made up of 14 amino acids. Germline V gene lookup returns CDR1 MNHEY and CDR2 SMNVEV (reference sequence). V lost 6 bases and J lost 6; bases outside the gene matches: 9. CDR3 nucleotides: TGTGCCAGCAGACGAGGACAGGGCTGGGATGGCTACACCTTC. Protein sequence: CASRRGQGWDGYTF.

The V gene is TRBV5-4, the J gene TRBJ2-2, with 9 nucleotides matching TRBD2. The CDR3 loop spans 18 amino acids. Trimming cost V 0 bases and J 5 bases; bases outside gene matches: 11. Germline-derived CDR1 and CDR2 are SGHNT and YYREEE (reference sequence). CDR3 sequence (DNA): TGTGCCAGCAGCTTGGAATCCGGCGGGGGGGCGGTTACCGGGGAGCTGTTTTTT. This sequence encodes CASSLESGGGAVTGELFF.

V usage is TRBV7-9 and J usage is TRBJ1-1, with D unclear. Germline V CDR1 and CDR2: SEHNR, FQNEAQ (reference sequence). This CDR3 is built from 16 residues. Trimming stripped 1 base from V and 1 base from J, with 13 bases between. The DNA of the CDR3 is TGTGCCAGCAGCTTAGTATCTGGCACGCCGAACACTGAAGCTTTCTTT. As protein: CASSLVSGTPNTEAFF.

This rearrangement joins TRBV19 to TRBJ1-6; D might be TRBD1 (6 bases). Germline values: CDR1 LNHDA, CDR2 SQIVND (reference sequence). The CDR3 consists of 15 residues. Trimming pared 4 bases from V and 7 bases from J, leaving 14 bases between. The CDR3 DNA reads TGTGCCAGTAGTACCCACAGGGTAGGCAATTCACCCCTCCACTTT. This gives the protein CASSTHRVGNSPLHF. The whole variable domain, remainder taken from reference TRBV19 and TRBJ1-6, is DGGITQSPKYLFRKEGQNVTLSCEQNLNHDAMYWYRQDPGQGLRLIYYSQIVNDFQKGDIAEGYSVSREKKESFPLTVTSAQKNPTAFYLCASSTHRVGNSPLHFGNGTRLTVT.

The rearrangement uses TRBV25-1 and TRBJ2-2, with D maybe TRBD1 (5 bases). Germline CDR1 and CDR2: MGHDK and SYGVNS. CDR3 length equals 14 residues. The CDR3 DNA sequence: TGTGCGGTCAAGGGGAAAGCGAACACCGGGGAGCTGTTTTTT. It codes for CAVKGKANTGELFF.

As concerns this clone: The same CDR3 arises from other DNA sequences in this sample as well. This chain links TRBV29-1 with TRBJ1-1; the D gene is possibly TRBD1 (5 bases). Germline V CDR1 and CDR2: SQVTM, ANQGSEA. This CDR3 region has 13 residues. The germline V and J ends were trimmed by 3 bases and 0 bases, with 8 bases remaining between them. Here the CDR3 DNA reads TGCAGCGTTGAGGGGCAGCTGAACACTGAAGCTTTCTTT. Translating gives CSVEGQLNTEAFF.

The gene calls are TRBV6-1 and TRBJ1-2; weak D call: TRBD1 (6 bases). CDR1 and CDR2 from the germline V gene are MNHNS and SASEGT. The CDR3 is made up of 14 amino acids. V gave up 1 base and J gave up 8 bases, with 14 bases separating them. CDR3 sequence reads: CASSEGDRTFGYTF. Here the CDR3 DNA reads TGTGCCAGCAGTGAAGGAGACAGGACTTTCGGCTACACCTTC.

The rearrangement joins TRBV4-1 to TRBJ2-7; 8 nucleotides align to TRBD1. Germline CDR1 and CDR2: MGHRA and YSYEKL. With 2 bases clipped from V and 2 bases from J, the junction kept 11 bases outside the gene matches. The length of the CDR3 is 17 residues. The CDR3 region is CASSQTPGGRSPYEQYF. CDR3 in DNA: TGCGCCAGCAGCCAAACCCCAGGGGGCCGCAGCCCCTACGAGCAGTACTTC.